The clone carrying this T cell receptor (beta chain) came up once. The donors were all healthy and Caucasian. These data are taken from a study of identical twins. Template switching introduced a universal primer site, and the cDNA bore unique molecular identifiers. TCRdb processed the 5' RACE reads anew with MiXCR; each CDR3 protein has one entry. The sample yields 1.5 million or so distinct CDR3 sequences, about 30% seen once. The CDR3 is 21 amino acids. The junction had 22 bases not matched to a gene; V was cut back by 6 bases and J by 4 bases. Germline CDR1 reads MNHNS; CDR2 reads SASEGT. The clonotype comes from a newborn girl in good health. Specimen: cord blood. The chain is built from TRBV6-1 and TRBJ1-4; 11 nucleotides line up with TRBD1. CDR3 nucleotides: TGTGCCAGCAGGGTGGGACAGGGGGTCCTCCCCACTCCAATTATTAATGAAAAACTGTTTTTT. It translates to CASRVGQGVLPTPIINEKLFF.